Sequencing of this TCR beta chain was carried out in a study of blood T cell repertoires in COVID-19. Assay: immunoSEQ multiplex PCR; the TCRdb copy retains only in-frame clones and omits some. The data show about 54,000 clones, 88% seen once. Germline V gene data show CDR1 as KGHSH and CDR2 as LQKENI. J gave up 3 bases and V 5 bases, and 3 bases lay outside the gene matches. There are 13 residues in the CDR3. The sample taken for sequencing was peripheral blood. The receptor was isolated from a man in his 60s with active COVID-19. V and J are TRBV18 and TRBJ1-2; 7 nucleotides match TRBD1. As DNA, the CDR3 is TGTGCCAGCTCAATAGGGGGCGACTATGGCTACACCTTC. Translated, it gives CASSIGGDYGYTF.